One sample yielded the 5 T cell receptor beta chains listed below, sequenced in a study of response to subunit inactivated influenza vaccine. TCRdb reanalysed the RT-PCR reads using MiXCR and keeps one entry per CDR3 protein. The sample shows 500,000 to 600,000 distinct CDR3 sequences, approximately 11% of them seen only once. The sample also formed part of further work on T cells expressing NK-cell markers. That source reports: It was by 5'RACE template switching with UMIs that TCR beta cDNA was made.

Material: PBMCs from blood, obtained on the day of vaccination. Every receptor here comes from a man aged 50-60 years who received an inactivated influenza vaccine.

In its sample, this clonotype was seen once. The chain joins TRBV3-1 to TRBJ2-5, with a weak D call TRBD1 (5 bases). The V gene's germline CDR1 is LGHDT and CDR2 YNNKEL (reference sequence). The CDR3 has 15 amino acids. Trimming stripped 4 bases from V and 2 bases from J, with 14 bases between. The chain's CDR3 is CASSLPLRQQETQYF. CDR3 nucleotide sequence: TGTGCCAGCAGCCTGCCACTTCGACAGCAAGAGACCCAGTACTTC.

CDR3 nucleotides: TGCAGCGTAAGACGGACAGGGGGGACCCAGTACTTC. It yields the protein CSVRRTGGTQYF. The genes are TRBV29-1 and TRBJ2-5; 10 bases agree with TRBD1. The CDR3 extends over 12 amino acids. V lost 6 bases and J lost 7; bases outside the gene matches: 5. Germline V lookup: CDR1 SQVTM, CDR2 ANQGSEA.

This clonotype was seen only a few times. V gene TRBV7-2 combines with J gene TRBJ2-5; no definite D call. The CDR3 covers 14 residues. Germline loops: CDR1 SGHTA, CDR2 FQGNSA. V was cut by 5 bases and J by 5 bases, with 15 bases left in between. CDR3 DNA sequence: TGTGCCAGCAGCCCGTCGCTGGGCAGCGAGACCCAGTACTTC. Translation: CASSPSLGSETQYF.

The chain is built from TRBV29-1 and TRBJ2-3; 9 bases align to TRBD2. The CDR3 loop spans 16 amino acids. Losses at the gene ends were 7 bases for V and 4 bases for J; bases not matched to a gene: 15. Germline loops: CDR1 SQVTM, CDR2 ANQGSEA. The CDR3 sequence is CSGASGVLKRPDTQYF. Written as DNA, the CDR3 is TGCAGCGGAGCTAGCGGGGTCCTAAAACGGCCAGATACGCAGTATTTT.

The chain links TRBV5-1 to TRBJ1-2; D gene unclear. The germline CDR1 and CDR2 sequences are SGHRS and YFSETQ. V was shortened by 3 bases and J by 8 bases, with 14 bases between the two germline ends. The CDR3 has 13 residues. The CDR3, as DNA: TGCGCCAGCAGCTGGGAGCAAGGAAACGGCTACACCTTC. Its protein is CASSWEQGNGYTF.